This TCR beta chain was obtained from a study of T cells in Graves' hyperthyroidism and ophthalmopathy. This clonotype was seen repeatedly, ten times or more. Amplification targeted TCR beta CDR3 regions from RNA transcripts. A set of HTBI primers served as the primers for a first-round RT-PCR of the TCR CDR3. TCRdb re-called the multiplex PCR reads with MiXCR, one entry per CDR3 protein. This sample carries approximately 200,000 distinct CDR3 sequences, roughly 18% of them seen once, and the ten largest clones take around two fifths. With 4 bases clipped from V and 3 bases from J, the junction kept 6 bases outside the gene matches. Germline assignment: CDR1 SGDLS and CDR2 YYNGEE. The CDR3 sequence is 14 residues long. Extraction of PBMCs used 8 to 10 ml of fresh peripheral blood.

The clonotype was recovered from a man aged 40-49 years with Graves' hyperthyroidism. Sequencing input: blood. V is TRBV9 and J is TRBJ1-1, with 7 bases fitting TRBD1. CDR3 amino acids: CASSTTGMHTEAFF. In nucleotides, the CDR3 is TGTGCCAGCAGCACGACAGGGATGCACACTGAAGCTTTCTTT.